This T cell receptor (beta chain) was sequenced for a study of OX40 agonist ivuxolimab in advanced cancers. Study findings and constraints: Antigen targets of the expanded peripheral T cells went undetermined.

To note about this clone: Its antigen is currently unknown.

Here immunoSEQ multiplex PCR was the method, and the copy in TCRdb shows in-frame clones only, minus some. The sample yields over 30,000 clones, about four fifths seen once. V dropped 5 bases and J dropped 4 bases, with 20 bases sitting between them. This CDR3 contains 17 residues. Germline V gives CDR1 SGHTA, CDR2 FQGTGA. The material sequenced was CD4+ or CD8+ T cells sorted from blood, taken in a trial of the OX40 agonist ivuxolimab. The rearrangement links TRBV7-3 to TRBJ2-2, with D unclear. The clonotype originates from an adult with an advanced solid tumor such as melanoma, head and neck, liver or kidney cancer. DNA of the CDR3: TGTGCCAGCAGCCCATCAGGAGCCCGGTCAACCACCGGGGAGCTGTTTTTT. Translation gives CASSPSGARSTTGELFF.